What follows are 17 T cell receptor beta chains derived from one specimen sequenced in a study of siplizumab effects on memory and regulatory T cells. As described, mixed lymphocyte reaction cells underwent coculture at 37°C for a duration of 6 to 7 days. Only in-frame clones appear in the TCRdb table, and some are missing; sequencing was by immunoSEQ multiplex PCR. The sample has fewer than 11,000 clones, under 55% seen once. Their antigens are not known. Source material: CFSE-low (dividing) CD8+ T cells sorted from an allogeneic mixed lymphocyte reaction. Source of these receptors: a human donor in good health; the cells came from an allogeneic mixed lymphocyte reaction.

This clone ranks as medium-sized. The V gene is TRBV7-9, the J gene TRBJ1-4; TRBD1 aligns across 9 bases. The CDR3 has 16 residues. V dropped 5 bases and J dropped 5; count of bases not matched to a gene: 9. Germline CDR1 SEHNR, CDR2 FQNEAQ (reference sequence). CDR3 DNA: TGTGCCAGCAGCACAAACAGGGGGCAAGCGAATGAAAAACTGTTTTTT. Translating it yields CASSTNRGQANEKLFF.

Within the sample, this clone is medium-sized (0.01 to 0.1%). The gene calls are TRBV7-9 and TRBJ2-7; no firm D call. The CDR3 runs 15 residues. Germline V gene data show CDR1 as SEHNR and CDR2 as FQNEAQ (reference sequence). V lost 4 bases and J lost 4, with 17 bases in between. CDR3 sequence (DNA): TGTGCCAGCAGCTCCGAGGCAGGCCCCCAGTACGAGCAGTACTTC. Amino acids: CASSSEAGPQYEQYF. Using reference TRBV7-9 and TRBJ2-7 for the parts outside the CDR3, the full variable domain is DTGVSQNPRHKITKRGQNVTFRCDPISEHNRLYWYRQTLGQGPEFLTYFQNEAQLEKSRLLSDRFSAERPKGSFSTLEIQRTEQGDSAMYLCASSSEAGPQYEQYFGPGTRLTVT.

This clone has more than one count but fewer than ten. The chain has TRBV7-3 and TRBJ2-5; 12 bases line up with TRBD1. V shed 5 bases and J 1 base; nucleotides not matched to a gene: 5. CDR1 is SGHTA and CDR2 is FQGTGA in the germline V gene. The CDR3 length is 16 residues. DNA of the CDR3: TGTGCCAGCAGCACCGGGACAGGGGGCTTCCAAGAGACCCAGTACTTC. Protein product: CASSTGTGGFQETQYF.

The chain combines TRBV4-3 with TRBJ1-2; D unresolved. Trimming left V 1 base short and J 6 bases short, with 12 bases between. Germline values: CDR1 LGHNA, CDR2 YSLEER. The CDR3 loop spans 14 amino acids. The CDR3 protein is CASSQVRSFHGYTF. The DNA for the CDR3 is TGCGCCAGCAGCCAAGTAAGGTCGTTTCATGGCTACACCTTC.

This rearrangement joins TRBV30 to TRBJ1-4, with 7 bases fitting TRBD1. The CDR3 extends over 14 amino acids. Germline assignment: CDR1 GTSNPN and CDR2 SVGIG (reference sequence). After removal of 3 bases from V and 5 bases from J, the junction contained 6 bases not matched to a gene. The CDR3 protein is CAWSPGTANEKLFF. CDR3 sequence (DNA): TGTGCCTGGAGCCCCGGGACAGCGAATGAAAAACTGTTTTTT.

This clone counts as medium-sized (0.01 to 0.1%). This chain uses TRBV9 with TRBJ2-2; no clear D. Trimming removed 4 bases at V and 6 bases at J, with 13 bases between. This CDR3 is built from 14 residues. Germline V lookup: CDR1 SGDLS, CDR2 YYNGEE. CDR3 amino acids: CASSPPRVSGELFF. CDR3 sequence (DNA): TGTGCCAGCAGCCCACCTAGGGTGTCCGGGGAGCTGTTTTTT.

This clone was picked up a small number of times. This sequence joins TRBV9 and TRBJ2-1; D gene ambiguous. This CDR3 comprises 15 residues. CDR1 is SGDLS, CDR2 YYNGEE, per germline. Trimming pared 1 base from V and 8 bases from J, leaving 16 bases between. CDR3 nucleotide sequence: TGTGCCAGCAGCGTATTTGCTAGTTACGTCGATGAGCAGTTCTTC. Residues: CASSVFASYVDEQFF. The full variable domain, rest sourced from reference TRBV9 and TRBJ2-1, is DSGVTQTPKHLITATGQRVTLRCSPRSGDLSVYWYQQSLDQGLQFLIQYYNGEERAKGNILERFSAQQFPDLHSELNLSSLELGDSALYFCASSVFASYVDEQFFGPGTRLTVL.

The chain couples TRBV6-6 to TRBJ1-4, with D tentatively TRBD1 (5 bases). V lost 5 bases to trimming and J lost 5 bases, with 15 bases between them. Germline V gives CDR1 MNHNY, CDR2 SVGAGI (reference sequence). The length of the CDR3 is 15 residues. DNA for the CDR3: TGTGCCAGCAGTCGCTCGGGGGGGAGAAATGAAAAACTGTTTTTT. Translating gives CASSRSGGRNEKLFF.

V is TRBV7-2 and J is TRBJ2-1; TRBD2 aligns across 9 bases. The length of the CDR3 is 16 residues. Germline values: CDR1 SGHTA, CDR2 FQGNSA. Trimming at V came to 1 base and at J to 4 bases, leaving 5 bases not matched to a gene. The CDR3 loop is CASSLGPSGDYNEQFF. As DNA, the CDR3 is TGTGCCAGCAGCTTAGGGCCTAGCGGGGATTACAATGAGCAGTTCTTC.

The chain is built from TRBV5-1 and TRBJ2-7; no reliable D call. Germline V gives CDR1 SGHRS, CDR2 YFSETQ. The germline V and J ends were trimmed by 4 bases and 5 bases, with 10 bases remaining between them. CDR3 size: 12 residues. The CDR3 nucleotides read TGCGCCAGCAGCCTCTCCCAACACGAGCAGTACTTC. It is translated as CASSLSQHEQYF.

The V call is TRBV28, the J call TRBJ2-1; D may be TRBD1 or TRBD2 (5 bases each). V was clipped by 7 bases and J by 8 bases, with 18 bases between them. Germline-derived CDR1 and CDR2 are MDHEN and SYDVKM. The CDR3 is made up of 14 amino acids. For the CDR3, the DNA is TGTGCCAGCACCCTAATAGGGGAGAACTATGAGCAGTTCTTC. This gives the protein CASTLIGENYEQFF.

This clone qualifies as medium-sized. The chain is built from TRBV10-1 and TRBJ1-1, with a tentative D call TRBD1 (5 bases). Trimming took 8 bases from V and 0 from J, leaving 13 bases between them. CDR1 and CDR2 (germline): WNHNN, SYGVQD (reference sequence). The CDR3 covers 14 residues. CDR3 protein: CASGDRPLNTEAFF. In DNA, the CDR3 is TGCGCCAGCGGAGACAGACCTCTGAACACTGAAGCTTTCTTT.

The chain recombines TRBV30 with TRBJ1-4; no reliable D call. This CDR3 region has 14 residues. From germline, CDR1 is GTSNPN and CDR2 SVGIG (reference sequence). V was shortened by 2 bases and J by 0 bases, with 7 bases between the two germline ends. In DNA form, the CDR3 reads TGTGCCTGGAGTCGAACACCAACTAATGAAAAACTGTTTTTT. It codes for CAWSRTPTNEKLFF.

The chain links TRBV2 to TRBJ2-7; maybe TRBD1 (6 bases). CDR1 is SNHLY and CDR2 is FYNNEI in the germline V gene. This CDR3 has 14 amino acids. V lost 5 bases, J lost 5 bases, and 16 bases lay in between. The CDR3 DNA follows: TGTGCCAGCAGTTATTCCGGACAGCAGGACGAGCAGTACTTC. As protein: CASSYSGQQDEQYF.

This clone was counted a few times. The gene calls are TRBV11-2 and TRBJ2-7; D possibly corresponds to TRBD2 (6 bases). CDR1 SGHAT and CDR2 FQNNGV come from the germline V gene. This CDR3 spans 13 amino acids. The V and J ends lost 4 bases and 4 bases respectively, with 11 bases between them. The CDR3 DNA reads TGTGCCAGCAGCTACCCTGGGGGGTACGAGCAGTACTTC. It yields the protein CASSYPGGYEQYF.

CDR3 loop: CASSQVLTGAVSEQYF. CDR3 sequence (DNA): TGCGCCAGCAGCCAAGTCCTGACAGGAGCGGTCTCCGAGCAGTACTTC. This chain links TRBV4-3 with TRBJ2-7, with D perhaps TRBD1 (6 bases). The germline gives CDR1 LGHNA, CDR2 YSLEER. The V end lost 1 base, the J end lost 6 bases, and 19 bases lay between the germline ends. CDR3 size: 16 residues.

This clone has more than one count but fewer than ten. The chain employs TRBV7-6 and TRBJ2-7, with 11 bases that match TRBD1. Germline CDR1 and CDR2: SGHVS and FNYEAQ. V lost 5 bases, J lost 4 bases, and 4 bases stayed unmatched. The CDR3 runs to 14 residues. CDR3 loop: CASSPGTGGYEQYF. In DNA, the CDR3 is TGTGCCAGCAGCCCCGGGACAGGGGGGTACGAGCAGTACTTC.